The 28 T cell receptor beta chains reported below all come from one sample, sequenced in a study of human T cells and chemical hapten exposure. TCRdb reanalysed the RACE reads using MiXCR and keeps one entry per CDR3 protein. The top ten hold 9.6% of the sample, which has around 56,000 distinct CDR3 sequences, roughly a tenth seen once. Time point indicated: pre-sensitization, week 0. The treatment denotes: therapeutic diphenylcyclopropenone sensitization with weekly scalp DPC. Source: whole blood, taken in connection with sensitization to the hapten diphenylcyclopropenone (DPC). The source is a man aged 35-49 years with alopecia areata. Some clones in this sample may be carry-over from other donors' samples.

This clonotype was counted between two and nine times. The chain carries TRBV5-4 and TRBJ1-1; D possibly corresponds to TRBD1 (6 bases). Germline CDR1 SGHNT, CDR2 YYREEE (reference sequence). This CDR3 contains 13 residues. V was clipped by 7 bases and J by 6 bases, with 16 bases between them. DNA for the CDR3: TGTGCCAGCTCTTGGGCGGGGACACCTGAAGCTTTCTTT. Amino acids: CASSWAGTPEAFF.

V gene TRBV7-2 combines with J gene TRBJ2-5, with D hard to call. Germline CDR1 and CDR2: SGHTA and FQGNSA. The CDR3 has 11 amino acids. V lost 4 bases, J lost 3 bases, and 3 bases lay in between. The CDR3 nucleotides read TGTGCCAGCAGCTCTAAAGAGACCCAGTACTTC. Translated: CASSSKETQYF.

This chain joins TRBV7-6 and TRBJ2-7; 7 nucleotides match TRBD1. The germline V gene encodes CDR1 SGHVS and CDR2 FNYEAQ. Trimming at V came to 0 bases and at J to 1 base, leaving 3 bases not matched to a gene. This CDR3 contains 15 residues. The CDR3 here is CASSLAGDSSYEQYF. The CDR3 bases are TGTGCCAGCAGCTTAGCGGGGGACAGTTCCTACGAGCAGTACTTC.

This rearrangement joins TRBV19 to TRBJ1-2; D is unclear. The CDR3 is 14 amino acids. V lost 4 bases and J lost 2, with 11 bases in between. Germline V gene data show CDR1 as LNHDA and CDR2 as SQIVND (reference sequence). In DNA form, the CDR3 reads TGTGCCAGTAGTACCGGGCCCGTCAACTATGGCTACACCTTC. This sequence encodes CASSTGPVNYGYTF. The full variable domain, in which reference TRBV19 and TRBJ1-2 provide the parts outside the CDR3, is DGGITQSPKYLFRKEGQNVTLSCEQNLNHDAMYWYRQDPGQGLRLIYYSQIVNDFQKGDIAEGYSVSREKKESFPLTVTSAQKNPTAFYLCASSTGPVNYGYTFGSGTRLTVV.

The sample holds a few counts of this clonotype. The chain combines TRBV6-2 or TRBV6-3 with TRBJ2-3, with D perhaps given as TRBD1 or TRBD2 (6 bases each). Per the germline V gene, CDR1 is MNHEY and CDR2 is SVGEGT. Trimming removed 6 bases at V and 7 bases at J, with 23 bases between. There are 16 residues in the CDR3. CDR3 DNA: TGTGCCAGCAGAAAGGCCGGAGGGGGTGGAGTATATACGCAGTATTTT. This encodes CASRKAGGGGVYTQYF.

The chain recombines TRBV28 with TRBJ2-7; the D gene is possibly TRBD2 (6 bases). The CDR3 sequence is 17 residues long. Trimming pared 6 bases from V and 4 bases from J, leaving 25 bases between. Germline lookup yields CDR1 MDHEN and CDR2 SYDVKM. CDR3 amino acids: CASSSIGGISYDYEQYF. As DNA, the CDR3 is TGTGCCAGCAGCTCTATTGGGGGGATTTCATACGATTACGAGCAGTACTTC.

The chain joins TRBV2 to TRBJ2-7; the D gene could be TRBD1 or TRBD2 (5 bases each). The CDR3 has 13 amino acids. V lost 6 bases, J lost 2 bases, and 11 bases lay in between. Germline-derived CDR1 and CDR2 are SNHLY and FYNNEI. The CDR3 sequence is CASRGTPTYEQYF. The CDR3, as DNA: TGTGCCAGCAGGGGGACGCCTACCTACGAGCAGTACTTC.

The chain links TRBV7-9 to TRBJ1-1, with unresolved D. The CDR3 sequence is 14 residues long. The V end was cut by 2 bases, the J end by 1 base, with 8 bases between. Looked up from germline, CDR1 is SEHNR and CDR2 is FQNEAQ (reference sequence). For the CDR3, the DNA is TGTGCCAGCAGCTTACTGCCCCAGAACACTGAAGCTTTCTTT. Translation gives CASSLLPQNTEAFF. Complete variable domain (other parts from reference TRBV7-9 and TRBJ1-1): DTGVSQNPRHKITKRGQNVTFRCDPISEHNRLYWYRQTLGQGPEFLTYFQNEAQLEKSRLLSDRFSAERPKGSFSTLEIQRTEQGDSAMYLCASSLLPQNTEAFFGQGTRLTVV.

This clonotype was seen a handful of times. J is TRBJ2-5 and V is TRBV7-2; 9 nucleotides line up with TRBD1. Germline CDR1 reads SGHTA; CDR2 reads FQGNSA. Trimming took 3 bases from V and 1 from J; bases not matched to a gene: 6. The CDR3 consists of 16 residues. DNA of the CDR3: TGTGCCAGCAGCTTGGGACAGGGAGGAGGCCAAGAGACCCAGTACTTC. It specifies CASSLGQGGGQETQYF.

There are many counts of this clonotype. CDR3: CSASTGSGVSTDTQYF. The CDR3, as DNA: TGCAGTGCTAGTACGGGGAGCGGGGTTAGCACAGATACGCAGTATTTT. The chain recombines TRBV20-1 with TRBJ2-3; TRBD2 matches at 7 bases. CDR1 is DFQATT, CDR2 SNEGSKA, per germline (reference sequence). The CDR3 extends over 16 amino acids. V shed 3 bases and J 0 bases; nucleotides not matched to a gene: 9.

The chain recombines TRBV7-9 with TRBJ2-1, with D possibly TRBD1 on 5 matching bases. CDR1 and CDR2 (germline): SEHNR, FQNEAQ (reference sequence). The CDR3 extends over 16 amino acids. The V end lost 5 bases, the J end lost 4 bases, and 18 bases lay between the germline ends. The DNA for the CDR3 is TGTGCCAGCAGCCCTAATCTCCGACAGACATACAATGAGCAGTTCTTC. This translates into CASSPNLRQTYNEQFF.

Written as DNA, the CDR3 is TGTGCCAGCAGTGGCGGCGACGGGAGATACGAGCAGTACTTC. Amino acids: CASSGGDGRYEQYF. The chain couples TRBV9 to TRBJ2-7; perhaps TRBD2 as D (6 bases). Germline V gene sequence: CDR1 SGDLS, CDR2 YYNGEE. Trimming stripped 5 bases from V and 4 bases from J, with 16 bases between. This CDR3 spans 14 amino acids.

The sample holds many counts of this clonotype. The gene calls are TRBV11-2 and TRBJ1-2; D gene ambiguous. The CDR3 is made up of 15 amino acids. The germline CDR1 and CDR2 sequences are SGHAT and FQNNGV. Trimming stripped 0 bases from V and 4 bases from J, with 12 bases between. CDR3 sequence (DNA): TGTGCCAGCAGCTTAGATAGGAAGGCTAGCTATGGCTACACCTTC. It specifies CASSLDRKASYGYTF.

This clonotype was seen ten or more times. A read error may produce the germline difference seen at one junction end. This sequence joins TRBV3-1 and TRBJ2-1, with 9 bases aligning to TRBD2. The CDR3 runs 15 residues. Germline assignment: CDR1 LGHDT and CDR2 YNNKEL (reference sequence). The DNA of the CDR3 is TGTGCCAGCGGCCAAGGATTAGCGGGAGTTGTTGAGCAGTTCTTC. Residues: CASGQGLAGVVEQFF.

This clonotype was recorded at least ten times. The genes are TRBV10-1 and TRBJ2-2; D is unresolved. Germline V gene lookup returns CDR1 WNHNN and CDR2 SYGVQD (reference sequence). Trimming shortened V by 2 bases and J by 3 bases, and 10 bases separated the two germline ends. CDR3 size: 15 residues. The CDR3 loop reads CASSEVPPDTGELFF. The CDR3 nucleotides read TGCGCCAGCAGTGAGGTGCCTCCCGACACCGGGGAGCTGTTTTTT.

The chain uses TRBV6-1 and TRBJ2-1, with 7 bases matching TRBD2. The J segment lost 6 bases and the V segment lost 8 bases, leaving 4 bases of the junction unmatched. Per germline, CDR1 MNHNS and CDR2 SASEGT. CDR3 size: 12 residues. The CDR3 region has the DNA TGTGCCAGCTCGATAGCGGGCAATGAGCAGTTCTTC. This translates into CASSIAGNEQFF.

V is TRBV10-3 and J is TRBJ1-6; 9 bases agree with TRBD1. The CDR3 has 14 residues. The V segment lost 3 bases and the J segment 7 bases; nucleotides outside the gene matches: 1. Germline V CDR1 and CDR2: ENHRY, SYGVKD. CDR3 DNA: TGTGCCATCAGTGACGGACAGGGGAATTCACCCCTCCACTTT. Amino acids: CAISDGQGNSPLHF.

V and J are TRBV7-2 and TRBJ2-7; 7 nucleotides line up with TRBD1. Germline CDR1 and CDR2: SGHTA and FQGNSA. The CDR3 consists of 14 residues. J was trimmed by 1 base and V by 5 bases; bases with no gene match: 5. CDR3 nucleotide sequence: TGTGCCAGCAGCCCCCGGGACAGATCCTACGAGCAGTACTTC. Encoded protein: CASSPRDRSYEQYF.

V gene TRBV7-2 combines with J gene TRBJ2-3; D is possibly TRBD2 (5 bases). The germline V gene encodes CDR1 SGHTA and CDR2 FQGNSA. V lost 5 bases, J lost 4 bases, and 10 bases lay in between. The CDR3 is made up of 13 amino acids. The DNA for the CDR3 is TGTGCCAGCAGCAAAAGCGGAGCAGATACGCAGTATTTT. Translating it yields CASSKSGADTQYF.

This clonotype has more than one count but fewer than ten. The V call is TRBV20-1, the J call TRBJ2-7, with a weak D call TRBD1 (5 bases). Germline assignment: CDR1 DFQATT and CDR2 SNEGSKA (reference sequence). The CDR3 extends over 14 amino acids. The germline V and J ends were trimmed by 0 bases and 3 bases, with 12 bases remaining between them. CDR3 loop: CSARDGVRDYEQYF. CDR3 sequence (DNA): TGCAGTGCTAGAGATGGGGTCAGGGACTACGAGCAGTACTTC.

This clonotype was counted at least ten times. The V gene is TRBV7-2, the J gene TRBJ2-1, with 8 bases aligning to TRBD2. The CDR3 consists of 15 residues. Trimming cost V 2 bases and J 5 bases; bases outside gene matches: 5. Germline V gene lookup returns CDR1 SGHTA and CDR2 FQGNSA. The CDR3 protein is CASSLSSGSHNEQFF. DNA for the CDR3: TGTGCCAGCAGCTTATCTAGCGGGTCTCACAATGAGCAGTTCTTC.

This clonotype occurred many times. The rearrangement uses TRBV28 and TRBJ2-1, with no clear D. This CDR3 spans 11 amino acids. V gave up 8 bases and J gave up 7 bases, with 9 bases separating them. Germline V gene sequence: CDR1 MDHEN, CDR2 SYDVKM. CDR3 residues: CASGWRNEQFF. In DNA form, the CDR3 reads TGTGCCAGCGGCTGGAGAAATGAGCAGTTCTTC.

This clonotype has just a few counts. This chain connects TRBV29-1 to TRBJ2-4, with a tentative D call TRBD2 (6 bases). The CDR3 covers 13 residues. With 5 bases removed from V and 1 base from J, the gap between germline ends came to 9 bases. Looked up from germline, CDR1 is SQVTM and CDR2 is ANQGSEA. CDR3 nucleotides: TGCAGCGTTCAGGCGGGGGCCAAAAACATTCAGTACTTC. Translated: CSVQAGAKNIQYF.

This clonotype was picked up many times. The chain recombines TRBV7-2 with TRBJ2-1; 16 bases align to TRBD2. Germline V gene lookup returns CDR1 SGHTA and CDR2 FQGNSA. CDR3 length: 16 amino acids. V trimming: 5 bases; J trimming: 6 bases; junction bases outside the gene matches: 4. DNA for the CDR3: TGTGCCAGCAGCACGGGACTAGCGGGAGGGTCCAATGAGCAGTTCTTC. Amino acids: CASSTGLAGGSNEQFF.

This clonotype was recorded many times. J is TRBJ2-1 and V is TRBV7-9; D unclear. The CDR3 sequence is 14 residues long. Germline V gene lookup returns CDR1 SEHNR and CDR2 FQNEAQ (reference sequence). V was trimmed by 5 bases and J by 2 bases, leaving 10 bases between them. The CDR3 reads CASSRDVTYNEQFF. DNA of the CDR3: TGTGCCAGCAGCCGCGACGTCACCTACAATGAGCAGTTCTTC.

The table lists this clonotype with a few counts. The CDR3 DNA follows: TGTGCCAGCAGCTTAGGCGGGACCACAGATACGCAGTATTTT. Residues: CASSLGGTTDTQYF. The chain recombines TRBV7-8 with TRBJ2-3; D might be TRBD2 (6 bases). V lost 1 base and J lost 2, with 7 bases in between. Germline V gives CDR1 SGHVS, CDR2 FQNEAQ. CDR3 size: 14 residues.

This clonotype was recorded at least ten times. This chain connects TRBV12-3 or TRBV12-4 to TRBJ2-2; D gene unclear. The CDR3 runs 14 residues. The V and J ends lost 3 bases and 0 bases respectively, with 5 bases between them. CDR3 region: CASSFLPNTGELFF. The CDR3 region has the DNA TGTGCCAGCAGTTTTTTACCGAACACCGGGGAGCTGTTTTTT.

This clonotype has more than one count but fewer than ten. The chain joins TRBV6-2 or TRBV6-3 to TRBJ2-1; 11 nucleotides align to TRBD1. The CDR3 covers 18 residues. J lost 1 base, V lost 2 bases, and 7 bases had no gene match. CDR1 is MNHEY and CDR2 is SVGEGT in the germline V gene. The CDR3 DNA reads as TGTGCCAGCAGTTACCCGGGGACAGGGGGTTGGTCCTACAATGAGCAGTTCTTC. Its protein product is CASSYPGTGGWSYNEQFF.